The 17 T cell receptor beta chains below were found in one sample sequenced in a study of T cell responses to AZD1222 COVID-19 vaccine. Sequenced by immunoSEQ multiplex PCR; TCRdb stores in-frame clones only, minus some. Here the sample spans 95,000 to 150,000 clones, about 92% being singletons. The sample was peripheral blood, taken 28 days after the second AZD1222 dose. The receptors come from an adult who received the AZD1222 COVID-19 vaccine.

The V gene is TRBV5-4, the J gene TRBJ1-2; TRBD1 agrees at 8 bases. The CDR3 contains 13 residues. Germline CDR1 reads SGHNT; CDR2 reads YYREEE (reference sequence). V lost 4 bases, J lost 4 bases, and 3 bases stayed unmatched. The CDR3 here is CASSTGQGYGYTF. CDR3 in DNA: TGTGCCAGCAGCACCGGACAGGGCTATGGCTACACCTTC.

The chain carries TRBV19 and TRBJ2-2; weak D call: TRBD2 (5 bases). The V end was cut by 5 bases, the J end by 0 bases, with 22 bases between. CDR1 LNHDA and CDR2 SQIVND come from the germline V gene (reference sequence). The CDR3 contains 19 residues. The DNA for the CDR3 is TGTGCCAGTAGTCTTAACCCGATCTCTAGCCCAGCGAACACCGGGGAGCTGTTTTTT. It codes for CASSLNPISSPANTGELFF.

The V and J genes are TRBV3-1 (or the pseudogene TRBV3-2) and TRBJ1-1; no definite D call. Germline CDR1 and CDR2: LGHDT and YNNKEL (reference sequence). The CDR3 has 13 amino acids. Trimming took 4 bases from V and 8 from J, leaving 14 bases between them. CDR3 protein: CASSPLSSHEAFF. The CDR3 DNA follows: TGTGCCAGCAGCCCTCTTTCCAGTCACGAAGCTTTCTTT.

CDR3: CASSPGGNPGYTF. DNA of the CDR3: TGTGCCAGCTCACCAGGGGGAAACCCCGGCTACACCTTC. This chain joins TRBV18 and TRBJ1-2; possibly TRBD1 for D (5 bases). Germline assignment: CDR1 KGHSH and CDR2 LQKENI. Trimming cost V 2 bases and J 8 bases, with 12 bases left between them. This CDR3 contains 13 residues.

This clone was found a few times. The chain is built from TRBV19 and TRBJ1-2; TRBD1 matches 9 bases. The CDR3 totals 16 residues. Germline V gene data show CDR1 as LNHDA and CDR2 as SQIVND (reference sequence). With V trimmed by 3 bases and J by 2 bases, 7 bases remained unmatched. CDR3 loop: CASSILGGQGNYGYTF. For the CDR3, the DNA is TGTGCCAGTAGTATCTTGGGAGGACAGGGGAACTATGGCTACACCTTC.

CDR3 amino acids: CASSKATWNYGYTF. The CDR3 bases are TGTGCCAGCAGCAAAGCCACGTGGAACTATGGCTACACCTTC. This chain connects TRBV21-1 to TRBJ1-2. TRBV21-1 is a documented pseudogene. This CDR3 comprises 14 residues.

This clone was picked up one time. The J gene is TRBJ2-7, the V gene TRBV28; 13 positions agree with TRBD2. Germline V gene sequence: CDR1 MDHEN, CDR2 SYDVKM. The CDR3 has 14 residues. V lost 10 bases to trimming and J lost 4 bases; unmatched junction nucleotides: 7. In DNA, the CDR3 is TGTGCCATCAACGGACTAGCGGGAGATTACGAGCAGTACTTC. This translates into CAINGLAGDYEQYF.

The chain carries TRBV10-3 and TRBJ1-4; perhaps TRBD1 as D (5 bases). Trimming took 10 bases from V and 11 from J, leaving 14 bases between them. CDR3 size: 11 residues. CDR1 is ENHRY, CDR2 SYGVKD, per germline. CDR3 sequence: CATREGQKLFF. The CDR3 DNA follows: TGTGCCACGCGTGAGGGGCAGAAACTGTTTTTT.

This chain links TRBV28 with TRBJ2-7; 7 nucleotides agree with TRBD2. This CDR3 is built from 13 residues. The junction had 3 bases not matched to a gene; V was cut back by 6 bases and J by 1 base. Germline V CDR1 and CDR2: MDHEN, SYDVKM. The CDR3 loop reads CASRPGGSYEQYF. The CDR3 bases are TGTGCCAGCAGACCGGGAGGTTCCTACGAGCAGTACTTC.

This chain uses TRBV25-1 with TRBJ2-5; 9 nucleotides line up with TRBD2. The CDR3 totals 16 residues. The trim removed 2 bases at V and 5 bases at J, leaving 9 bases unmatched. Germline V CDR1 and CDR2: MGHDK, SYGVNS. The CDR3 reads CASSELSGSLFETQYF. Written as DNA, the CDR3 is TGTGCCAGCAGTGAACTTAGCGGGAGTCTTTTCGAGACCCAGTACTTC.

The J gene is TRBJ1-5, the V gene TRBV16; possibly TRBD1 for D (5 bases). CDR3 length: 13 residues. CDR1 and CDR2 from the germline V gene are KGHSY and FQNENV. Deletions cut 3 bases from V and 5 bases from J, with 8 bases between. This chain's CDR3 is CASSQGRDQPQHF. The CDR3 DNA is TGTGCCAGCAGCCAGGGCAGGGATCAGCCCCAGCATTTT.

This chain links TRBV24-1 with TRBJ1-1; 7 nucleotides line up with TRBD1. The length of the CDR3 is 15 residues. The germline CDR1 and CDR2 sequences are KGHDR and SFDVKD. J gave up 4 bases and V 2 bases, and 6 bases lay outside the gene matches. This CDR3 reads CATSDSRGLSTEAFF. The DNA of the CDR3 is TGTGCCACCAGTGATTCGAGGGGGCTTAGCACTGAAGCTTTCTTT.

The V and J genes are TRBV27 and TRBJ2-3; no reliable D call. Germline V gives CDR1 MNHEY, CDR2 SMNVEV (reference sequence). Trimming took off 3 bases at V and 1 base at J, with 14 bases between the two ends. The CDR3 has 16 amino acids. CDR3: CASSFLQSEGTDTQYF. The CDR3 nucleotides are TGTGCCAGCAGTTTTTTGCAGTCTGAGGGCACAGATACGCAGTATTTT.

This chain links TRBV28 with TRBJ2-7; D is perhaps TRBD1 (6 bases). V gave up 5 bases and J gave up 5 bases, with 16 bases separating them. The germline gives CDR1 MDHEN, CDR2 SYDVKM. There are 14 residues in the CDR3. CDR3 loop: CASSEITGFHEQYF. DNA of the CDR3: TGTGCCAGCAGTGAAATAACAGGGTTCCACGAGCAGTACTTC.

The chain joins TRBV5-6 to TRBJ2-7, with 11 bases matching TRBD1. Germline CDR1 reads SGHDT; CDR2 reads YYEEEE. With 2 bases clipped from V and 3 bases from J, the junction kept 4 bases outside the gene matches. The CDR3 length is 15 residues. This CDR3 is CASSFMGQGVYEQYF. CDR3 coding DNA: TGTGCCAGCAGCTTCATGGGACAGGGGGTCTACGAGCAGTACTTC.

The gene calls are TRBV6-5 and TRBJ2-2, with 7 bases identical to TRBD1. The CDR3 has 14 residues. The germline V gene encodes CDR1 MNHEY and CDR2 SVGAGI. J was trimmed by 0 bases and V by 8 bases; bases with no gene match: 3. The CDR3 region is CASGGQPNTGELFF. CDR3 nucleotide sequence: TGTGCCAGCGGGGGACAGCCGAACACCGGGGAGCTGTTTTTT.

The chain joins TRBV7-2 to TRBJ1-6; tentatively, D is TRBD1 (5 bases). In germline, CDR1 is SGHTA, CDR2 FQGNSA. The CDR3 runs 12 residues. V lost 6 bases, J lost 14 bases, and 14 bases lay in between. CDR3 loop: CASRGTAATLHF. In nucleotides, the CDR3 is TGTGCCAGCAGGGGGACTGCAGCGACCCTCCACTTT.